This entry concerns a single TCR beta chain. The antigen is unknown. CDR3 length equals 18 residues. Germline CDR1 and CDR2: SGHKS and YYEKEE (reference sequence). The V segment lost 4 bases and the J segment 0 bases; nucleotides outside the gene matches: 12. Assay: immunoSEQ multiplex PCR; the TCRdb copy retains only in-frame clones and omits some. The top ten hold over 2.5% of the sample, which has some 90,000 clones, 80% to 95% seen once. Each patient experienced a relapse that followed autologous stem cell transplantation, and brentuximab vedotin exposure varied. The data belong to a study of PD-1 blockade in classical Hodgkin lymphoma. Study summary: The nivolumab dose that patients received was 3 mg/kg, given intravenously every 2 weeks. Study-wide findings and caveats: Newly diagnosed patients had diversity similar to the baseline diversity of complete responders. The study found that TCR diversity rose significantly by C4D1 in CD4+ but not CD8+ cells.

V gene TRBV5-5 combines with J gene TRBJ2-1, with 8 positions matching TRBD1. The clonotype comes from a human donor with classical Hodgkin lymphoma. Sample: peripheral blood mononuclear cells (PBMCs), taken before the second cycle of nivolumab. The CDR3 DNA reads TGTGCCAGCAGCCGGGCGGCAGGGGGCCTCGGCTCCTACAATGAGCAGTTCTTC. It specifies CASSRAAGGLGSYNEQFF.